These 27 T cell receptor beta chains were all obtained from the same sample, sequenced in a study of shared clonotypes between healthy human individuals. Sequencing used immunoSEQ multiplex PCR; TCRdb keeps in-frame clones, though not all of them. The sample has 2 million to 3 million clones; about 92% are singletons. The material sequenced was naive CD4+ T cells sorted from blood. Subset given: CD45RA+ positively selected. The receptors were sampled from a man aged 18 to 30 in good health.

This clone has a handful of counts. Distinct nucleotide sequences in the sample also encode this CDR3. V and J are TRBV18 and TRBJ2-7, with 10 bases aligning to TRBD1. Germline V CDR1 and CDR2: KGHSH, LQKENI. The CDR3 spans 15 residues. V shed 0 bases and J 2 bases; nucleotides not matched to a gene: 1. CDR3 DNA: TGTGCCAGCTCACCACCGGGACAGGGGCCCTACGAGCAGTACTTC. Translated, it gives CASSPPGQGPYEQYF.

CDR3 loop: CATSPGPIYGYTF. The CDR3, as DNA: TGTGCCACTTCGCCGGGCCCGATCTATGGCTACACCTTC. This chain joins TRBV15 and TRBJ1-2, with D unresolved. Per germline, CDR1 LNHNV and CDR2 YYDKDF (reference sequence). This CDR3 is built from 13 residues. The V end lost 9 bases, the J end lost 4 bases, and 15 bases lay between the germline ends. Using reference TRBV15 and TRBJ1-2 for the parts outside the CDR3, the full variable domain is DAMVIQNPRYQVTQFGKPVTLSCSQTLNHNVMYWYQQKSSQAPKLLFHYYDKDFNNEADTPDNFQSRRPNTSFCFLDIRSPGLGDTAMYLCATSPGPIYGYTFGSGTRLTVV.

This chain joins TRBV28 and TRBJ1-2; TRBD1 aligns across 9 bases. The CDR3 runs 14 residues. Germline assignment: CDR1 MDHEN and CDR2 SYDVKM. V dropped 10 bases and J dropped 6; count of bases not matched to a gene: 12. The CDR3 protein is CATLRDRALHGYTF. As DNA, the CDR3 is TGTGCCACCCTCAGGGACAGGGCTCTTCATGGCTACACCTTC.

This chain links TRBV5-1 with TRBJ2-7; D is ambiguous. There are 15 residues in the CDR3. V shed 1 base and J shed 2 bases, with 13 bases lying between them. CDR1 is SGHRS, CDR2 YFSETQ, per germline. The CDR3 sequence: CASSLSQSQPYEQYF. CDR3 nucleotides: TGCGCCAGCAGCTTGTCCCAATCTCAACCCTACGAGCAGTACTTC.

The CDR3 is CASSRSGGAFGDTQYF. CDR3 nucleotides: TGTGCCAGCAGCCGTAGCGGAGGGGCTTTTGGAGATACGCAGTATTTT. The chain carries TRBV7-2 and TRBJ2-3; D perhaps matches TRBD2 (6 bases). CDR1 SGHTA and CDR2 FQGNSA come from the germline V gene. The CDR3 contains 16 residues. Trimming cost V 5 bases and J 5 bases, with 20 bases left between them.

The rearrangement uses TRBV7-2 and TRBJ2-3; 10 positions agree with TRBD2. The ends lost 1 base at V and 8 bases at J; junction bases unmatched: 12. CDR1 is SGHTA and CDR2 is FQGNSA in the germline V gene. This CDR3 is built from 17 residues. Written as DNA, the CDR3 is TGTGCCAGCAGCTTAGTGACTAGCGGGCAAGGCCCCCGTACGCAGTATTTT. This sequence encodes CASSLVTSGQGPRTQYF.

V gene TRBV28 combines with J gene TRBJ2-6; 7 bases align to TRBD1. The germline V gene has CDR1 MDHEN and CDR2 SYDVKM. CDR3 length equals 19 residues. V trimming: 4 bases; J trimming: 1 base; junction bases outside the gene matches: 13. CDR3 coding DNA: TGTGCCAGCAGTTCAACGACAGGGTCGGTTGTTTCTGGGGCCAACGTCCTGACTTTC. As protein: CASSSTTGSVVSGANVLTF.

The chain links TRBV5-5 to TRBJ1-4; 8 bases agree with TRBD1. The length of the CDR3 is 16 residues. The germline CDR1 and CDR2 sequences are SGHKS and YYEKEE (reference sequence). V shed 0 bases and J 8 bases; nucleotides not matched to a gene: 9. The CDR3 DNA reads TGTGCCAGCAGCTTGGCCCCGACAGGGGTTGAGGAAAAACTGTTTTTT. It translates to CASSLAPTGVEEKLFF.

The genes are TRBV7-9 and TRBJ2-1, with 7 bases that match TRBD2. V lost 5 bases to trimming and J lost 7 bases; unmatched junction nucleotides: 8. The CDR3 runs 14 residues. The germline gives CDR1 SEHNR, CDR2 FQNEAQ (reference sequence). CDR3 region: CASSISGGGNEQFF. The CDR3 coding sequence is TGTGCCAGCAGCATTAGTGGGGGAGGGAATGAGCAGTTCTTC.

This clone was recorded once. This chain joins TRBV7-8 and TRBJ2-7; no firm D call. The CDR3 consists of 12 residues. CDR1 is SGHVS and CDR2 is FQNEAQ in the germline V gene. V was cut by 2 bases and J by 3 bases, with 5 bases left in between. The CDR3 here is CASSLNFYEQYF. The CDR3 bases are TGTGCCAGCAGCTTAAACTTCTACGAGCAGTACTTC.

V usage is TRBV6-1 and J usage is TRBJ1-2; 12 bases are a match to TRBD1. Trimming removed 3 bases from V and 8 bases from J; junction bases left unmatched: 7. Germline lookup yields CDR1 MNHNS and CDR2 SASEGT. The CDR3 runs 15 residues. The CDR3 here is CASSEAGTGGLGYTF. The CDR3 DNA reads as TGTGCCAGCAGTGAGGCTGGGACAGGGGGCCTGGGCTACACCTTC.

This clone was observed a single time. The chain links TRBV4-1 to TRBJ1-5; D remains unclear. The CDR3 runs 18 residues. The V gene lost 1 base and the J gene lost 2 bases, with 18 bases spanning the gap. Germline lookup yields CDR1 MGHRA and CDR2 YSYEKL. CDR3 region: CASSQVPPELGGNQPQHF. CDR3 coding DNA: TGCGCCAGCAGCCAAGTCCCTCCGGAGCTTGGGGGCAATCAGCCCCAGCATTTT.

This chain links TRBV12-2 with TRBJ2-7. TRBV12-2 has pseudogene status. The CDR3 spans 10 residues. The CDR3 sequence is CASRLAEQYF. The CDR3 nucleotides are TGTGCAAGTCGCTTAGCCGAGCAGTACTTC.

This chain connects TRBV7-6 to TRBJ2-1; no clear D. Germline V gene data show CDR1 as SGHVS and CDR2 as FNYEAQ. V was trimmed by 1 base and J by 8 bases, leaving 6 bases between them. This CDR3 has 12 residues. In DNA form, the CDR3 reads TGTGCCAGCAGCTTAGAGTTCGATGAGCAGTTCTTC. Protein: CASSLEFDEQFF.

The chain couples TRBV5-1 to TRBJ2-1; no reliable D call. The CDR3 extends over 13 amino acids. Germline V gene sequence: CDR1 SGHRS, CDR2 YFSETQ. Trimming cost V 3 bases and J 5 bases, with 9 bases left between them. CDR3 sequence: CASSSRADNEQFF. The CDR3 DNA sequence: TGCGCCAGCAGCTCCCGGGCCGACAATGAGCAGTTCTTC.

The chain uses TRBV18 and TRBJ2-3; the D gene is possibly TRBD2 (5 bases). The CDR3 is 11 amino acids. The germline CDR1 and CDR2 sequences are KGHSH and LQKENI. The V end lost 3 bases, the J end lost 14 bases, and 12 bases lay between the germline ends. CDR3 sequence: CASSPDLGMYF. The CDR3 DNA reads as TGTGCCAGCTCACCCGACCTCGGGATGTATTTT.

Written as DNA, the CDR3 is TGTGCCACCAGCAGGGATACGGGCACAGATACGCAGTATTTT. Encoded protein: CATSRDTGTDTQYF. This sequence joins TRBV15 and TRBJ2-3, with D unresolved. The germline V gene has CDR1 LNHNV and CDR2 YYDKDF (reference sequence). V was clipped by 3 bases and J by 1 base, with 8 bases between them. This CDR3 is 14 amino acids long.

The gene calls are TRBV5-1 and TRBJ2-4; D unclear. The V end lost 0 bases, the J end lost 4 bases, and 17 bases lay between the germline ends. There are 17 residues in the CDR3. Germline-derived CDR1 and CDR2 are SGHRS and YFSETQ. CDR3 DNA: TGCGCCAGCAGCTTGGCCGACGGAACAGCCTTAAAAAACATTCAGTACTTC. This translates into CASSLADGTALKNIQYF.

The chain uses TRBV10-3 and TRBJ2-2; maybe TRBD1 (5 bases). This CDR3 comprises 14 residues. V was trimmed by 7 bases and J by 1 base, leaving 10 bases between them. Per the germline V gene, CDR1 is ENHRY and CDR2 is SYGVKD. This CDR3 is CAIMTEMNTGELFF. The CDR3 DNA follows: TGTGCCATCATGACAGAGATGAACACCGGGGAGCTGTTTTTT.

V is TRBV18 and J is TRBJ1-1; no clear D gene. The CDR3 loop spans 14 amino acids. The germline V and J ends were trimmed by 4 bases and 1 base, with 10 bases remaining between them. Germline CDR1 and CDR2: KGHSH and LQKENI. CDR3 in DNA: TGTGCCAGCTCACTTAACACGAAGAACACTGAAGCTTTCTTT. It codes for CASSLNTKNTEAFF.

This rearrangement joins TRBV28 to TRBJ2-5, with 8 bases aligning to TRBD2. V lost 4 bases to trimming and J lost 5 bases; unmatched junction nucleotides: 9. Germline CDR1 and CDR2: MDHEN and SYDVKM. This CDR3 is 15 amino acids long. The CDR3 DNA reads TGTGCCAGCAGTTCTTCTGGGCGGGGGGAGGAGACCCAGTACTTC. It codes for CASSSSGRGEETQYF.

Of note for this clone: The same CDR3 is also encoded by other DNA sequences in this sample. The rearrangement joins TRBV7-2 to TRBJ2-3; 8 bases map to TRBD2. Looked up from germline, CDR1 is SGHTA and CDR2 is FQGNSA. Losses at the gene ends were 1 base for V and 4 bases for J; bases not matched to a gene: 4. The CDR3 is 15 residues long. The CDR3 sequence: CASSLDGGRPDTQYF. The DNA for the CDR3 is TGTGCCAGCAGCTTAGATGGCGGGAGGCCAGATACGCAGTATTTT.

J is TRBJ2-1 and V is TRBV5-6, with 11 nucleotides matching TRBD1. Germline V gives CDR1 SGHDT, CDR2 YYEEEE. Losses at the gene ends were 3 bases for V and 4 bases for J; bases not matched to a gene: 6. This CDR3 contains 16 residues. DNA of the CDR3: TGTGCCAGCAGCTCCACAGGGGACAGGGGGTACAATGAGCAGTTCTTC. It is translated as CASSSTGDRGYNEQFF.

The CDR3 loop reads CASRSPQGAHGYTF. The CDR3 DNA sequence: TGTGCCAGCAGATCACCCCAGGGGGCGCATGGCTACACCTTC. The chain joins TRBV5-4 to TRBJ1-2; 8 bases are shared with TRBD1. After removal of 5 bases from V and 6 bases from J, the junction contained 9 bases not matched to a gene. The germline CDR1 and CDR2 sequences are SGHNT and YYREEE (reference sequence). The CDR3 runs to 14 residues.

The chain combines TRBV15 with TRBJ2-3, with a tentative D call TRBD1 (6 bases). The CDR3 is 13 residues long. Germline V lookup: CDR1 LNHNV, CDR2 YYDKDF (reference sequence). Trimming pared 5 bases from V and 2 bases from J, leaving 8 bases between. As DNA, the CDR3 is TGTGCCACCAGCCGACAGGACACAGATACGCAGTATTTT. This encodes CATSRQDTDTQYF.

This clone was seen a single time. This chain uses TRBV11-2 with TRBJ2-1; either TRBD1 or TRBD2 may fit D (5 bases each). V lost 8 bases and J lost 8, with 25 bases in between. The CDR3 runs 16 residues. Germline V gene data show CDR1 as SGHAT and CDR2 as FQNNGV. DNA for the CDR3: TGTGCCAGCCGTGCCCCCCAAGGAAGGGGACGTGATGAGCAGTTCTTC. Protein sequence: CASRAPQGRGRDEQFF.

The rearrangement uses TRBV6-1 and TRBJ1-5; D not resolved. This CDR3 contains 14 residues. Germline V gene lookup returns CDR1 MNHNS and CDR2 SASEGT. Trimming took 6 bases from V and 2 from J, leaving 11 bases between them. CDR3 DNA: TGTGCCAGCAGGTCTGGGTTTGGCAATCAGCCCCAGCATTTT. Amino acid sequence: CASRSGFGNQPQHF.